This T cell receptor beta chain was found in a study of control samples from healthy donors and cancer patients. Libraries were prepared by immunoSEQ multiplex PCR; TCRdb keeps only in-frame clonotypes and omits some of them. The profile shows more than 95,000 clones, more than 75% of them singletons. Looked up from germline, CDR1 is LGHNA and CDR2 is YSLEER. V was shortened by 5 bases and J by 4 bases, with 14 bases between the two germline ends. This CDR3 is 14 amino acids long. This receptor was obtained from a woman in her 70s in good health. The genes are TRBV4-3 and TRBJ1-1; possible D gene TRBD1, 6 bases. The sequencing sample was made of blood. CDR3 in amino acids: CASSSLDRSTEAFF. The CDR3 DNA reads as TGCGCCAGCAGCAGCCTCGACAGGAGCACTGAAGCTTTCTTT.